Below are 17 T cell receptor beta chains sequenced from a single sample in a study of low-dose radiotherapy and immunotherapy resistance in tumors. The time point denotes: before trial treatment. Alpha- and beta-chain coverage of first-strand cDNA came from TRAV- and TRBV-specific primers. Amplification, which lasted around 22 PCR cycles, used a constant-region primer and V-primer adapter to amplify TCRs. TCRdb recomputed calls from the reads with MiXCR, one row per CDR3 protein. The data hold about 64,000 distinct CDR3 sequences, with around 27% observed a single time. Material: PBMCs, obtained before treatment. These receptors all stem from a male donor with rectosigmoid adenocarcinoma.

This clonotype was picked up many times. CDR3 amino acids: CASSFQVAALNEQFF. For the CDR3, the DNA is TGCGCCAGCAGCTTTCAGGTCGCGGCTCTCAATGAGCAGTTCTTC. This sequence joins TRBV5-1 and TRBJ2-1; D is ambiguous. The V and J ends lost 2 bases and 6 bases respectively, with 15 bases between them. The CDR3 totals 15 residues. The V gene's germline CDR1 is SGHRS and CDR2 YFSETQ. Using reference TRBV5-1 and TRBJ2-1 for the parts outside the CDR3, the full variable domain is KAGVTQTPRYLIKTRGQQVTLSCSPISGHRSVSWYQQTPGQGLQFLFEYFSETQRNKGNFPGRFSGRQFSNSRSEMNVSTLELGDSALYLCASSFQVAALNEQFFGPGTRLTVL.

This clonotype was seen repeatedly, ten times or more. The chain carries TRBV5-1 and TRBJ1-1; TRBD1 matches at 9 bases. With V trimmed by 3 bases and J by 5 bases, 2 bases remained unmatched. The CDR3 has 13 residues. Germline assignment: CDR1 SGHRS and CDR2 YFSETQ. CDR3 in DNA: TGCGCCAGCAGCTCACAGGGGGCAACTGAAGCTTTCTTT. Amino acid sequence: CASSSQGATEAFF. The variable domain in full, with the rest retrieved from reference TRBV5-1 and TRBJ1-1, is KAGVTQTPRYLIKTRGQQVTLSCSPISGHRSVSWYQQTPGQGLQFLFEYFSETQRNKGNFPGRFSGRQFSNSRSEMNVSTLELGDSALYLCASSSQGATEAFFGQGTRLTVV.

The chain employs TRBV28 and TRBJ1-5; 7 nucleotides line up with TRBD1. The trim removed 2 bases at V and 9 bases at J, leaving 7 bases unmatched. This CDR3 is 14 amino acids long. The germline V gene has CDR1 MDHEN and CDR2 SYDVKM. This chain's CDR3 is CASSLGTAIRPQHF. DNA of the CDR3: TGTGCCAGCAGTTTAGGGACAGCGATACGGCCCCAGCATTTT.

The gene calls are TRBV5-5 and TRBJ2-2; D remains unclear. Germline V gene lookup returns CDR1 SGHKS and CDR2 YYEKEE (reference sequence). The CDR3 totals 12 residues. V lost 3 bases to trimming and J lost 7 bases, with 7 bases between them. The CDR3, as DNA: TGTGCCAGCAGCTCGGTCAACGGGGAGCTGTTTTTT. Its protein is CASSSVNGELFF.

Remarks on this clonotype: A far larger clone differs by one base, so this is likely a read error. The J gene is TRBJ2-1, the V gene TRBV28; 7 bases are shared with TRBD1. Germline assignment: CDR1 MDHEN and CDR2 SYDVKM. The CDR3 extends over 16 amino acids. The CDR3 DNA sequence: TGTGCCACCAGTTCCCCAGCAGGGGGTTTTTCCAATGAGCAGTTCTTC. It codes for CATSSPAGGFSNEQFF.

Notes on this clonotype: A read error likely explains this, since a far larger clone differs by one base. The V call is TRBV27, the J call TRBJ2-4, with D perhaps TRBD2 (7 bases). CDR1 MNHEY and CDR2 SMNVEV come from the germline V gene (reference sequence). The V and J ends lost 2 bases and 6 bases respectively, with 23 bases between them. The CDR3 has 18 amino acids. In DNA, the CDR3 is TGTGCCAGCAGTTTACGGCGCCTCGGGGGGCGGGTCATAAACATTCAGTACTTC. Amino acid sequence: CASSLRRLGGRVINIQYF.

This clonotype was seen at least ten times. The chain couples TRBV7-3 to TRBJ2-2; D not certain. Germline CDR1 is SGHTA and CDR2 is FQGTGA. V was clipped by 8 bases and J by 4 bases, with 8 bases between them. The CDR3 totals 12 residues. The DNA of the CDR3 is TGTGCCAGCTCGCTGGGCACCGGGGAGCTGTTTTTT. The encoded protein is CASSLGTGELFF. Combining the CDR3 with reference TRBV7-3 and TRBJ2-2 gives the whole variable domain GAGVSQTPSNKVTEKGKYVELRCDPISGHTALYWYRQSLGQGPEFLIYFQGTGAADDSGLPNDRFFAVRPEGSVSTLKIQRTERGDSAVYLCASSLGTGELFFGEGSRLTVL.

Concerning this clonotype itself: A far larger clone is one nucleotide away, so this likely arose from a read error. The gene calls are TRBV27 and TRBJ2-7; tentatively, D is TRBD1 (6 bases). Trimming removed 6 bases from V and 7 bases from J, with 22 bases in between. The CDR3 has 15 amino acids. Per the germline V gene, CDR1 is MNHEY and CDR2 is SMNVEV (reference sequence). The CDR3 DNA reads TGTGCCAGCAGGGTAGGGACACCCTCCTACAATGAGCAGTACTTC. It specifies CASRVGTPSYNEQYF.

This clonotype appeared many times. V usage is TRBV11-3 and J usage is TRBJ1-1; 9 bases match TRBD1. J lost 5 bases, V lost 2 bases, and 3 bases had no gene match. CDR1 is SGHNT, CDR2 YENEEA, per germline. This CDR3 comprises 14 residues. The CDR3 loop reads CASSLTGTGTEAFF. The CDR3 nucleotides are TGTGCCAGCAGCTTAACCGGGACAGGGACTGAAGCTTTCTTT.

The chain employs TRBV7-2 and TRBJ1-6; 8 nucleotides agree with TRBD1. The germline gives CDR1 SGHTA, CDR2 FQGNSA. V gave up 5 bases and J gave up 0 bases; unmatched junction bases: 6. The CDR3 totals 17 residues. CDR3 nucleotide sequence: TGTGCCAGCAGCGGCGGACAGGGCAGCTCCTATAATTCACCCCTCCACTTT. Amino acids: CASSGGQGSSYNSPLHF.

This clonotype has a count of ten or more. This chain links TRBV7-8 with TRBJ1-2; tentative D call: TRBD1 (5 bases). This CDR3 is 15 amino acids long. V was trimmed by 1 base and J by 7 bases, leaving 16 bases between them. Germline-derived CDR1 and CDR2 are SGHVS and FQNEAQ. CDR3 sequence: CASSLVQGSTIGYTF. CDR3 coding DNA: TGTGCCAGCAGCTTAGTTCAGGGATCCACTATTGGCTACACCTTC.

This clonotype has only a few counts. The chain links TRBV5-1 to TRBJ2-1; 12 nucleotides align to TRBD2. The CDR3 covers 16 residues. The V gene's germline CDR1 is SGHRS and CDR2 YFSETQ. V lost 2 bases to trimming and J lost 3 bases; unmatched junction nucleotides: 3. The DNA of the CDR3 is TGCGCCAGCAGCTTAGGACTAGCGGGACGCTACAATGAGCAGTTCTTC. It encodes CASSLGLAGRYNEQFF.

The chain is built from TRBV20-1 and TRBJ2-5; no firm D call. Trimming stripped 6 bases from V and 3 bases from J, with 23 bases between. Germline lookup yields CDR1 DFQATT and CDR2 SNEGSKA (reference sequence). CDR3 length: 16 amino acids. The CDR3 DNA sequence: TGCAGTGCCCTCGTTGCGTCCCTCCCCCACAAAGAGACCCAGTACTTC. Its protein is CSALVASLPHKETQYF.

This clonotype was detected ten times or more. This chain joins TRBV12-3 or TRBV12-4 and TRBJ1-1; D perhaps matches TRBD1 (6 bases). The germline V and J ends were trimmed by 5 bases and 1 base, with 14 bases remaining between them. The CDR3 covers 15 residues. Here the CDR3 reads CASSKTGQRNTEAFF. DNA for the CDR3: TGTGCCAGCAGTAAGACGGGACAAAGGAACACTGAAGCTTTCTTT.

Details on this clonotype: With only one base between it and a far larger clone, this is likely a read error. This chain uses TRBV7-8 with TRBJ2-7, with D possibly being TRBD1 or TRBD2 (5 bases each). Per the germline V gene, CDR1 is SGHVS and CDR2 is FQNEAQ. Trimming took off 5 bases at V and 7 bases at J, with 12 bases between the two ends. The length of the CDR3 is 12 residues. The chain's CDR3 is CASSGAGSEQYF. The CDR3 DNA reads TGTGCCAGCAGCGGGGCGGGCAGTGAGCAGTACTTC.

This clonotype has at least ten counts. The chain joins TRBV7-8 to TRBJ1-1; D unclear. The germline V gene encodes CDR1 SGHVS and CDR2 FQNEAQ. The CDR3 extends over 14 amino acids. Trimming cost V 2 bases and J 4 bases, with 11 bases left between them. The CDR3 DNA reads TGTGCCAGCAGCTTAAGGGAGGCCGGCACTGAAGCTTTCTTT. It translates to CASSLREAGTEAFF.

The rearrangement uses TRBV7-6 and TRBJ1-2, with D uncertain. Germline values: CDR1 SGHVS, CDR2 FNYEAQ. V dropped 6 bases and J dropped 13 bases, with 21 bases sitting between them. This CDR3 comprises 13 residues. Written as DNA, the CDR3 is TGTGCCAGCAGTCCCATGGGCTCGGTGACCGGCACCTTC. Protein sequence: CASSPMGSVTGTF.